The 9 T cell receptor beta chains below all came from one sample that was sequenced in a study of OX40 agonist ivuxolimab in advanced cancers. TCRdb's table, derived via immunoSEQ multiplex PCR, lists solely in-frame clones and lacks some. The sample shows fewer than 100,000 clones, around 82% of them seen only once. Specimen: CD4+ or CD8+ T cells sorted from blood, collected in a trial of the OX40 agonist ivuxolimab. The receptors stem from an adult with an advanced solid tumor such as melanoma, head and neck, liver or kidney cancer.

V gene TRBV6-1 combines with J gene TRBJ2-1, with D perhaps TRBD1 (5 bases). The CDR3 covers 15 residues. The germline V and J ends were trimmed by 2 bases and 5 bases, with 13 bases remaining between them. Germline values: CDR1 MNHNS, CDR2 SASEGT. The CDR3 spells CASSELSQGNNEQFF. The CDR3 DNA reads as TGTGCCAGCAGTGAATTGTCCCAGGGTAACAATGAGCAGTTCTTC.

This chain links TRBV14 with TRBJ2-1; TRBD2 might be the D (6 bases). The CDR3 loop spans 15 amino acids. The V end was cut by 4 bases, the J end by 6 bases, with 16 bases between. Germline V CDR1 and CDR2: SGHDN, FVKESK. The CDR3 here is CASSPSPGGPNEQFF. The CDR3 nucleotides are TGTGCCAGCAGCCCTAGTCCCGGAGGGCCCAATGAGCAGTTCTTC.

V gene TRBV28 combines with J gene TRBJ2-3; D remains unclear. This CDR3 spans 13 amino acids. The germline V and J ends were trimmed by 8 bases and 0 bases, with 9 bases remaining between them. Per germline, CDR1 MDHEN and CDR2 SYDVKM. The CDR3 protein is CASADPSTDTQYF. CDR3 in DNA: TGTGCCAGCGCCGATCCTAGCACAGATACGCAGTATTTT.

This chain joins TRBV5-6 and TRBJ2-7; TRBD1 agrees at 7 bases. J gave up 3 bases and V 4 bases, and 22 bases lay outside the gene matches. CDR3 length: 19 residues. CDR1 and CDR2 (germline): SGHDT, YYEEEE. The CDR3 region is CASSRIGLHLGAGGYEQYF. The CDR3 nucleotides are TGTGCCAGCAGCCGCATTGGCCTTCATTTAGGGGCAGGGGGCTACGAGCAGTACTTC.

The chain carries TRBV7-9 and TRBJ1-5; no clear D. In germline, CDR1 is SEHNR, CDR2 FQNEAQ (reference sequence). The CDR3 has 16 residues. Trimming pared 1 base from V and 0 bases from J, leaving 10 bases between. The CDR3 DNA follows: TGTGCCAGCAGCTTAGAATCGGGGTTTAGCAATCAGCCCCAGCATTTT. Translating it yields CASSLESGFSNQPQHF.

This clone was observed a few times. This CDR3 reads CASSFRQGNTEAFF. CDR3 nucleotide sequence: TGTGCCAGCAGCTTCAGGCAGGGGAACACTGAAGCTTTCTTT. The J gene is TRBJ1-1, the V gene TRBV7-8, with D possibly being TRBD1 (5 bases). Germline V gives CDR1 SGHVS, CDR2 FQNEAQ. This CDR3 comprises 14 residues. V was cut by 3 bases and J by 1 base, with 9 bases left in between. The full variable domain, with the rest looked up from reference TRBV7-8 and TRBJ1-1, is GAGVSQSPRYKVAKRGQDVALRCDPISGHVSLFWYQQALGQGPEFLTYFQNEAQLDKSGLPSDRFFAERPEGSVSTLKIQRTQQEDSAVYLCASSFRQGNTEAFFGQGTRLTVV.

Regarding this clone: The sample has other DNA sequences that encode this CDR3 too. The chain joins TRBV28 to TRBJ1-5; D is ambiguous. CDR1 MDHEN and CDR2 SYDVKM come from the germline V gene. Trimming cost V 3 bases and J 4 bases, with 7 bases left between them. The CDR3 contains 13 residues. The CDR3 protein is CASSFSTNQPQHF. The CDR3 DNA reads TGTGCCAGCAGTTTCTCAACAAATCAGCCCCAGCATTTT.

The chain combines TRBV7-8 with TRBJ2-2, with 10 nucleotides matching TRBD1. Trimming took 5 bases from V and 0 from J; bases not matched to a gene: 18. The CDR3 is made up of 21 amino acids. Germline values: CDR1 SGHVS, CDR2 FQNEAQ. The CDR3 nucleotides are TGTGCCAGCAGCCTGCGGACAGGGGGAAAGCTAGCGGGCGCGAACACCGGGGAGCTGTTTTTT. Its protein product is CASSLRTGGKLAGANTGELFF.

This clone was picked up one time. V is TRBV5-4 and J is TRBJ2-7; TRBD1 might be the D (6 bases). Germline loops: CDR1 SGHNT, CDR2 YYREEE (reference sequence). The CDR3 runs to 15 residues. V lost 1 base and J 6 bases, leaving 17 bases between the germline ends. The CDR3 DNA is TGTGCCAGCAGCTTGTTTGACAGGTCGTTGGGCGAGCAGTACTTC. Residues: CASSLFDRSLGEQYF.